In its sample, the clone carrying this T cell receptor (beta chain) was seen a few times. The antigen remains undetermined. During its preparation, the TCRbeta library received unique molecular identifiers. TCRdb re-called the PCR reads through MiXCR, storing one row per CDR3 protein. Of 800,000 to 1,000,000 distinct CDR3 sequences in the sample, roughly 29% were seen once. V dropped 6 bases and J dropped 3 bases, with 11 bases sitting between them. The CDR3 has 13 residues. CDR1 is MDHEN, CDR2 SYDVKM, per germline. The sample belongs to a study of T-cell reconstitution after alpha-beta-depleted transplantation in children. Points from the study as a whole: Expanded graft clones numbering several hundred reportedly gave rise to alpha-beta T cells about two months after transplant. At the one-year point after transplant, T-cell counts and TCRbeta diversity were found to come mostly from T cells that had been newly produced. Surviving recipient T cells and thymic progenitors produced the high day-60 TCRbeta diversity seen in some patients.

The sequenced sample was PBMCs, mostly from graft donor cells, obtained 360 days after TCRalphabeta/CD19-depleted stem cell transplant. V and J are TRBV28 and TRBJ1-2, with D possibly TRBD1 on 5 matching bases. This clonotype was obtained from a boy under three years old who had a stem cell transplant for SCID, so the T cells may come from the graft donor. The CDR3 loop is CASRDLRDYGYTF. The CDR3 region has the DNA TGTGCCAGCAGAGACCTCAGGGACTATGGCTACACCTTC.